This T cell receptor beta chain originates from a study of PD-1 blockade in classical Hodgkin lymphoma. Notes on the study in general: Significant TCR diversity gains by C4D1 occurred in CD4+ but not CD8+ cells.

This clone is a singleton in its sample. Its antigen is currently unknown. Germline trimming cut 2 bases from V and 3 bases from J; bases unmatched to any gene: 7. Germline-derived CDR1 and CDR2 are GTSNPN and SVGIG (reference sequence). The length of the CDR3 is 14 residues. In every patient, relapse followed autologous stem cell transplantation, while exposure to brentuximab vedotin differed. Only in-frame clones appear in the TCRdb table, and some are missing; sequencing was by immunoSEQ multiplex PCR. The table has around 50,000 clones, 85% to 95% seen once. The receptor's source is a human donor with classical Hodgkin lymphoma. The starting material was peripheral blood mononuclear cells (PBMCs), obtained before the second cycle of nivolumab. The rearrangement links TRBV30 to TRBJ2-7; 7 positions match TRBD1. CDR3 coding DNA: TGTGCCTGGAGTCCCGGGACAGCCCTCTACGAGCAGTACTTC. Translating gives CAWSPGTALYEQYF. Using reference TRBV30 and TRBJ2-7 for the parts outside the CDR3, the full variable domain is SQTIHQWPATLVQPVGSPLSLECTVEGTSNPNLYWYRQAAGRGLQLLFYSVGIGQISSEVPQNLSASRPQDRQFILSSKKLLLSDSGFYLCAWSPGTALYEQYFGPGTRLTVT.